The next 2 T cell receptor beta chains were all read from a single sample in a study of cytomegalovirus exposure and HLA in healthy donors. PCR amplification relied on 60 Vbeta primers (plus 13 Jbeta primers). Data came from immunoSEQ multiplex PCR; TCRdb stores just in-frame clones and leaves some out. This sample has 100,000 to 150,000 clones; roughly 68% occur once, and the top ten carry about 4%. The sequenced sample consisted of PBMCs. These receptors came from a woman aged 50 to 60 in good health and CMV-seropositive.

The V and J genes are TRBV2 and TRBJ1-4, with 7 nucleotides matching TRBD1. The junction had 5 bases not matched to a gene; V was cut back by 4 bases and J by 3 bases. This CDR3 contains 15 residues. Germline CDR1 SNHLY, CDR2 FYNNEI. The DNA for the CDR3 is TGTGCCAGCAGTGGGGGACAGCAAGCTAATGAAAAACTGTTTTTT. This codes for CASSGGQQANEKLFF.

V gene TRBV6-1 combines with J gene TRBJ1-2; no reliable D call. V lost 6 bases to trimming and J lost 1 base, with 9 bases between them. The CDR3 extends over 13 amino acids. Looked up from germline, CDR1 is MNHNS and CDR2 is SASEGT. DNA for the CDR3: TGTGCCAGCAGCCTTGACTTTAACTATGGCTACACCTTC. Translated: CASSLDFNYGYTF.